The next 18 T cell receptor beta chains were all read from a single sample in a study of blood T cell repertoires in COVID-19 (dated by TCRdb to about 2020). The library came from the immunoSEQ multiplex PCR assay. In its TCRdb copy, this immuneACCESS table keeps in-frame sequences only and misses some clones. Where compared with another copy, unresolved V genes explain less than half of these, and the others have no known cause. The sample includes over 65,000 clones, with approximately 86% observed a single time. The ten biggest clones cover 6% to 6.5% of the sample. The sequencing sample was made of peripheral blood. The receptors here all came from an elderly man with COVID-19, enrolled during active disease.

The chain is built from TRBV18 and TRBJ1-2; 7 bases are a match to TRBD1. CDR1 is KGHSH, CDR2 LQKENI, per germline. The CDR3 is 12 residues long. V gave up 6 bases and J gave up 8 bases; unmatched junction bases: 6. The CDR3, as DNA: TGTGCCAGCTCCCCAGGGACAGCAGGCTACACCTTC. Protein: CASSPGTAGYTF.

V gene TRBV5-6 combines with J gene TRBJ1-6, with 7 nucleotides matching TRBD1. The germline V gene encodes CDR1 SGHDT and CDR2 YYEEEE. Losses at the gene ends were 0 bases for V and 9 bases for J; bases not matched to a gene: 12. The CDR3 sequence is 17 residues long. CDR3 residues: CASSLVRTGGVGSPLHF. The CDR3 nucleotides are TGTGCCAGCAGCTTGGTACGGACAGGAGGAGTGGGTTCACCCCTCCACTTT.

About this clone: One end of the junction does not line up with germline, which may come from a read error. The chain links TRBV11-2 to TRBJ2-6, with D uncertain. The germline CDR1 and CDR2 sequences are SGHAT and FQNNGV. This CDR3 is built from 15 residues. The CDR3 DNA is TGTGCCAGCAGTTTAGACCGCTCTGGGGCCAACGTCCTGACTTTC. Its translation is CASSLDRSGANVLTF.

The J gene is TRBJ2-1, the V gene TRBV7-7; 8 bases map to TRBD2. The CDR3 runs to 15 residues. Trimming took 5 bases from V and 5 from J; bases not matched to a gene: 8. Germline assignment: CDR1 SSHAT and CDR2 FNYEAQ (reference sequence). The CDR3 region is CASSPGLASNNEQFF. The CDR3 DNA follows: TGTGCCAGCAGCCCTGGACTAGCCTCGAACAATGAGCAGTTCTTC.

The V call is TRBV5-1, the J call TRBJ2-5; D uncertain. Germline V gene data show CDR1 as SGHRS and CDR2 as YFSETQ. V dropped 0 bases and J dropped 2 bases, with 11 bases sitting between them. The CDR3 contains 15 residues. CDR3 in amino acids: CASSLAGAAQETQYF. CDR3 in DNA: TGCGCCAGCAGCTTGGCCGGCGCGGCTCAAGAGACCCAGTACTTC.

The rearrangement links TRBV25-1 to TRBJ1-1; TRBD1 matches at 10 bases. CDR3 length: 14 residues. Germline CDR1 is MGHDK and CDR2 is SYGVNS. The J segment lost 5 bases and the V segment lost 8 bases, leaving 8 bases of the junction unmatched. The CDR3 DNA reads as TGTGCCAGCCGAAAGACAGGGGGCAAGACTGAAGCTTTCTTT. Translation: CASRKTGGKTEAFF.

CDR3 nucleotide sequence: TGCAGCGTTCGGGGCCACAGGGTACTGACTGAAGCTTTCTTT. It specifies CSVRGHRVLTEAFF. V and J are TRBV29-1 and TRBJ1-1; TRBD1 is a possible D gene (6 bases). Germline V gene sequence: CDR1 SQVTM, CDR2 ANQGSEA. V lost 5 bases, J lost 5 bases, and 18 bases lay in between. The CDR3 length is 14 residues.

This clone was seen just once. This chain uses TRBV7-9 with TRBJ2-5; maybe TRBD1 (5 bases). The ends were cut back, 1 base at V and 7 bases at J, with 13 bases in the middle. From germline, CDR1 is SEHNR and CDR2 FQNEAQ (reference sequence). The CDR3 spans 14 residues. CDR3 loop: CASSLEGVPGTQYF. DNA for the CDR3: TGTGCCAGCAGCTTAGAAGGGGTCCCTGGGACCCAGTACTTC.

V and J are TRBV7-9 and TRBJ1-1; a weak D match, TRBD1 (5 bases). This CDR3 is 13 amino acids long. V was clipped by 3 bases and J by 4 bases, with 9 bases between them. Germline V CDR1 and CDR2: SEHNR, FQNEAQ (reference sequence). This CDR3 is CASSFERGTEAFF. In nucleotides, the CDR3 is TGTGCCAGCAGCTTTGAAAGGGGCACTGAAGCTTTCTTT.

The rearrangement uses TRBV18 and TRBJ2-2; 8 bases match TRBD1. The germline CDR1 and CDR2 sequences are KGHSH and LQKENI. The CDR3 spans 16 residues. Unmatched junction bases numbered 4, after V lost 2 bases and J lost 2 bases. As DNA, the CDR3 is TGTGCCAGCTCACCAAACGCAGGGGGCAACACCGGGGAGCTGTTTTTT. This gives the protein CASSPNAGGNTGELFF.

The chain recombines TRBV11-3 with TRBJ2-1, with a weak D call TRBD2 (5 bases). The V end lost 6 bases, the J end lost 5 bases, and 11 bases lay between the germline ends. Germline values: CDR1 SGHNT, CDR2 YENEEA. CDR3 length: 13 amino acids. The CDR3 DNA follows: TGTGCCAGCAGTAGCGACGCCGACAATGAGCAGTTCTTC. Translating gives CASSSDADNEQFF.

J is TRBJ1-2 and V is TRBV6-4; TRBD1 matches at 9 bases. Germline V gene sequence: CDR1 MRHNA, CDR2 SNTAGT. The CDR3 extends over 15 amino acids. Germline trimming cut 3 bases from V and 4 bases from J; bases unmatched to any gene: 6. CDR3 DNA sequence: TGTGCCAGCAGTGAAGATACAGGGGGCCCCTATGGCTACACCTTC. Encoded protein: CASSEDTGGPYGYTF.

V is TRBV5-6 and J is TRBJ1-2; 10 nucleotides align to TRBD1. After removal of 0 bases from V and 5 bases from J, the junction contained 7 bases not matched to a gene. Germline V gene sequence: CDR1 SGHDT, CDR2 YYEEEE. The CDR3 is 16 amino acids. In DNA, the CDR3 is TGTGCCAGCAGCTTGGCTGGGACAGGGGATGAGTATGGCTACACCTTC. Translated: CASSLAGTGDEYGYTF.

The rearrangement uses TRBV7-2 and TRBJ1-3; no clear D. Germline CDR1 is SGHTA and CDR2 is FQGNSA. V gave up 5 bases and J gave up 2 bases, with 10 bases separating them. CDR3 length: 14 residues. CDR3 DNA: TGTGCCAGCAGCGCCAGCGGGCCTGGAAACACCATATATTTT. Translated, it gives CASSASGPGNTIYF.

V usage is TRBV7-2 and J usage is TRBJ1-5; 11 bases line up with TRBD1. V lost 5 bases to trimming and J lost 7 bases; unmatched junction nucleotides: 7. CDR1 SGHTA and CDR2 FQGNSA come from the germline V gene. This CDR3 contains 15 residues. The DNA of the CDR3 is TGTGCCAGCAGCGCTTGGACAGGGGGCGACCAGCCCCAGCATTTT. Protein sequence: CASSAWTGGDQPQHF.

This clone was counted only a few times. The chain recombines TRBV5-1 with TRBJ1-1; D is uncertain. Germline CDR1 reads SGHRS; CDR2 reads YFSETQ. V was pared by 0 bases and J by 5 bases, with 11 bases between. The CDR3 length is 14 residues. CDR3 in amino acids: CASSLGREVTEAFF. CDR3 in DNA: TGCGCCAGCAGCTTGGGGCGGGAGGTAACTGAAGCTTTCTTT.

This clone was observed a handful of times. The gene calls are TRBV7-3 and TRBJ2-2; D might be TRBD1 (5 bases). Germline-derived CDR1 and CDR2 are SGHTA and FQGTGA. CDR3 length: 15 residues. V gave up 11 bases and J gave up 1 base, with 17 bases separating them. The CDR3 loop reads CASGQSLENTGELFF. The CDR3, as DNA: TGTGCCTCAGGGCAGTCGCTTGAGAACACCGGGGAGCTGTTTTTT.

The chain has TRBV4-1 and TRBJ2-2; 7 bases are a match to TRBD1. The CDR3 runs 19 residues. Germline assignment: CDR1 MGHRA and CDR2 YSYEKL. V trimming: 3 bases; J trimming: 6 bases; junction bases outside the gene matches: 19. The CDR3 is CASSQRETGMSLNPGELFF. Written as DNA, the CDR3 is TGCGCCAGCAGCCAGAGGGAGACAGGGATGTCCCTCAATCCCGGGGAGCTGTTTTTT.